This T cell receptor beta chain stems from a study of shared clonotypes between healthy human individuals. Study-wide findings and caveats: Sharing across a handful of donors was seen in 4% to 6.5% of naive CD4 clonotypes.

Assay used: immunoSEQ multiplex PCR; TCRdb lists only in-frame clones, some missing. The repertoire consists of around 2.3 million clones, with around 95% occurring once and the leading ten covering roughly 0.13%. As to this clone: Its antigen is still unknown.

Source material: naive CD4+ T cells sorted from blood. Subset specified: CD45RA+ positively selected. The source of this sequence is a man aged 18 to 35 in good health.

The CDR3 DNA is TGTGCCAGCAGCCCTCCGTCGCGTGACACCGGGGAGCTGTTTTTT. Its protein is CASSPPSRDTGELFF. This rearrangement joins TRBV11-2 to TRBJ2-2, with D unresolved. CDR1 SGHAT and CDR2 FQNNGV come from the germline V gene. This CDR3 has 15 amino acids. V lost 5 bases and J lost 3, with 13 bases in between.